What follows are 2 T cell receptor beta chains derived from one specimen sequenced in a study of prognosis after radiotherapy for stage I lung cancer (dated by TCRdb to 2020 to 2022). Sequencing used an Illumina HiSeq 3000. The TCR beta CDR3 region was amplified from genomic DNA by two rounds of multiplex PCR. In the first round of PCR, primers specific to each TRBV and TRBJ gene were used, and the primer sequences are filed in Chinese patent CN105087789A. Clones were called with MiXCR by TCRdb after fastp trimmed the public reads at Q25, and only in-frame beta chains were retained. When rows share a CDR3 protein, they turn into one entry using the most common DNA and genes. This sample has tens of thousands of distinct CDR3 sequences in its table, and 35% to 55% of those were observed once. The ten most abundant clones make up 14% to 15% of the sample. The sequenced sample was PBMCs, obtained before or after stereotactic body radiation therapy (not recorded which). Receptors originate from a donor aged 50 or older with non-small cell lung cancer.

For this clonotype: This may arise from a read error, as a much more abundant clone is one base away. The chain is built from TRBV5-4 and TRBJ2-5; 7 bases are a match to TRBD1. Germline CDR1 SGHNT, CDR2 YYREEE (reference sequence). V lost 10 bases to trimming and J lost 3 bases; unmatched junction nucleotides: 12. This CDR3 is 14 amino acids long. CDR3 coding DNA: TGTGCCGGCACCCCCGACAGGGCCGAAGAGACCCAGTACTTC. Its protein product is CAGTPDRAEETQYF.

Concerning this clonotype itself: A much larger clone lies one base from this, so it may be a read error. The CDR3: CDSSYSSRVGKNIQYF. The CDR3 DNA sequence: TGTGACAGCAGTTACTCGAGCAGGGTTGGCAAAAACATTCAGTACTTC. The rearrangement links TRBV6-2 or TRBV6-3 to TRBJ2-4; tentatively, D is TRBD1 (5 bases). The CDR3 spans 16 residues. The V gene's germline CDR1 is MNHEY and CDR2 SVGEGT.